These 31 T cell receptor beta chains originate from one sample sequenced in a study of cytomegalovirus exposure and HLA in healthy donors. The PCR ran on 60 Vbeta and 13 Jbeta primers. The assay was immunoSEQ multiplex PCR, and TCRdb's table has in-frame clones only and misses some. The data contain around 140,000 clones, 80% of them singletons. The sample was PBMCs. The source is a man in his fifties or sixties in good health and CMV-seronegative.

The V and J genes are TRBV5-1 and TRBJ1-1; possibly TRBD1 for D (5 bases). The germline V gene encodes CDR1 SGHRS and CDR2 YFSETQ. The CDR3 contains 14 residues. Trimming pared 0 bases from V and 4 bases from J, leaving 10 bases between. CDR3 in amino acids: CASSLEGVTTEAFF. As DNA, the CDR3 is TGCGCCAGCAGCTTGGAAGGGGTCACCACTGAAGCTTTCTTT.

This chain joins TRBV7-2 and TRBJ2-5, with D possibly matching TRBD1 (5 bases). V was trimmed by 1 base and J by 4 bases, leaving 7 bases between them. CDR1 and CDR2 from the germline V gene are SGHTA and FQGNSA. This CDR3 has 13 amino acids. This chain's CDR3 is CASSLGRGETQYF. The CDR3 DNA is TGTGCCAGCAGCTTAGGAAGGGGAGAGACCCAGTACTTC.

The chain combines TRBV5-6 with TRBJ1-4; tentative D call: TRBD1 (6 bases). V lost 0 bases, J lost 3 bases, and 18 bases lay in between. Per the germline V gene, CDR1 is SGHDT and CDR2 is YYEEEE. CDR3 size: 18 residues. CDR3 nucleotide sequence: TGTGCCAGCAGCTTGGCTCTTTCCCAGGGGTCGGCTAATGAAAAACTGTTTTTT. This gives the protein CASSLALSQGSANEKLFF.

This clone has a handful of counts. This rearrangement joins TRBV6-1 to TRBJ2-1, with D possibly matching TRBD1 (6 bases). Trimming stripped 6 bases from V and 1 base from J, with 13 bases between. The V gene's germline CDR1 is MNHNS and CDR2 SASEGT. The CDR3 contains 15 residues. CDR3 nucleotide sequence: TGTGCCAGCAGCGGACAGCCCTATTCCTACAATGAGCAGTTCTTC. Its translation is CASSGQPYSYNEQFF.

The genes are TRBV18 and TRBJ1-5, with TRBD1 matching 11 bases. The CDR3 runs to 17 residues. With 5 bases clipped from V and 7 bases from J, the junction kept 13 bases outside the gene matches. Looked up from germline, CDR1 is KGHSH and CDR2 is LQKENI. In nucleotides, the CDR3 is TGTGCCAGCTCATCGGGACAGGGGGGTCCCTCGAGGCAGCCCCAGCATTTT. Its protein is CASSSGQGGPSRQPQHF.

The chain couples TRBV7-8 to TRBJ2-2, with D possibly matching TRBD2 (5 bases). Germline V gene data show CDR1 as SGHVS and CDR2 as FQNEAQ. Trimming removed 0 bases at V and 1 base at J, with 12 bases between. The CDR3 runs to 17 residues. The CDR3 sequence: CASSLAYSSLNTGELFF. The DNA for the CDR3 is TGTGCCAGCAGCTTAGCGTATTCTAGCTTGAACACCGGGGAGCTGTTTTTT.

This chain links TRBV9 with TRBJ1-3, with D possibly matching TRBD1 (5 bases). Germline V lookup: CDR1 SGDLS, CDR2 YYNGEE. V was clipped by 4 bases and J by 0 bases, with 11 bases between them. The CDR3 covers 15 residues. The CDR3 sequence is CASSPTVNSGNTIYF. In DNA form, the CDR3 reads TGTGCCAGCAGCCCGACAGTTAACTCTGGAAACACCATATATTTT.

A single count supports this clone. This chain uses TRBV25-1 with TRBJ2-1, with 11 positions matching TRBD2. V was clipped by 5 bases and J by 8 bases; unmatched bases: 8. Per the germline V gene, CDR1 is MGHDK and CDR2 is SYGVNS. The CDR3 loop spans 15 amino acids. CDR3 residues: CASSPSGRRYDEQFF. DNA of the CDR3: TGTGCCAGCAGTCCTAGCGGGAGGAGGTACGATGAGCAGTTCTTC.

This clone has a single count. The CDR3 region has the DNA TGTGCCAGTAGTAAGTGGGGGCGACCAGATACGCAGTATTTT. It yields the protein CASSKWGRPDTQYF. The chain employs TRBV19 and TRBJ2-3, with D tentatively TRBD1 (6 bases). The CDR3 extends over 14 amino acids. Trimming left V 4 bases short and J 4 bases short, with 12 bases between. Per the germline V gene, CDR1 is LNHDA and CDR2 is SQIVND (reference sequence).

V and J are TRBV2 and TRBJ2-1, with 8 bases identical to TRBD1. Germline V lookup: CDR1 SNHLY, CDR2 FYNNEI. The CDR3 extends over 13 amino acids. Trimming took 9 bases from V and 7 from J; bases not matched to a gene: 8. The chain's CDR3 is CARAGTGGNEQFF. DNA for the CDR3: TGTGCCAGAGCCGGGACAGGAGGGAATGAGCAGTTCTTC.

V is TRBV11-1 and J is TRBJ2-5; D is ambiguous. The germline CDR1 and CDR2 sequences are SGHAT and FQDESV (reference sequence). The V end was cut by 1 base, the J end by 5 bases, with 11 bases between. The CDR3 consists of 14 residues. CDR3 sequence: CASSLGALGETQYF. In nucleotides, the CDR3 is TGTGCCAGCAGCTTAGGGGCCCTTGGGGAGACCCAGTACTTC.

Only a few counts were recorded for this clone. The gene calls are TRBV11-2 and TRBJ2-7; unclear D gene. CDR1 and CDR2 (germline): SGHAT, FQNNGV. This CDR3 is 14 amino acids long. V was cut by 1 base and J by 0 bases, with 7 bases left in between. DNA of the CDR3: TGTGCCAGCAGCTTAGGACACAACTCCTACGAGCAGTACTTC. Its translation is CASSLGHNSYEQYF.

The chain is built from TRBV4-1 and TRBJ2-7, with D hard to call. The CDR3 runs 14 residues. CDR1 and CDR2 (germline): MGHRA, YSYEKL. V lost 4 bases and J 1 base, leaving 11 bases between the germline ends. The CDR3 sequence: CASSPKTRSYEQYF. The CDR3 DNA is TGCGCCAGCAGCCCGAAAACACGTTCCTACGAGCAGTACTTC.

V gene TRBV5-4 combines with J gene TRBJ1-3; D unclear. The CDR3 loop spans 16 amino acids. Trimming left V 1 base short and J 0 bases short, with 11 bases between. The germline V gene encodes CDR1 SGHNT and CDR2 YYREEE (reference sequence). The CDR3 sequence is CASSLLPGISGNTIYF. The CDR3 DNA follows: TGTGCCAGCAGCTTGCTACCCGGGATCTCTGGAAACACCATATATTTT. Full variable domain (outside the CDR3, taken from reference TRBV5-4 and TRBJ1-3): ETGVTQSPTHLIKTRGQQVTLRCSSQSGHNTVSWYQQALGQGPQFIFQYYREEENGRGNFPPRFSGLQFPNYSSELNVNALELDDSALYLCASSLLPGISGNTIYFGEGSWLTVV.

The rearrangement links TRBV29-1 to TRBJ1-2; D remains ambiguous. This CDR3 is built from 13 residues. The V and J ends lost 8 bases and 6 bases respectively, with 19 bases between them. Germline CDR1 and CDR2: SQVTM and ANQGSEA. The CDR3 DNA sequence: TGCAGCACATACCGCCCCTCTGATAATGGCTACACCTTC. It encodes CSTYRPSDNGYTF.

The V and J genes are TRBV18 and TRBJ1-2; the D gene is possibly TRBD1 (6 bases). Germline-derived CDR1 and CDR2 are KGHSH and LQKENI. Trimming took 6 bases from V and 5 from J, leaving 16 bases between them. The CDR3 consists of 14 residues. CDR3 sequence (DNA): TGTGCCAGCTCCCCCCCCGGGACACCTTATGGCTACACCTTC. Residues: CASSPPGTPYGYTF.

The chain is built from TRBV9 and TRBJ1-2; TRBD1 is a possible D gene (6 bases). Germline V gene sequence: CDR1 SGDLS, CDR2 YYNGEE. The CDR3 length is 16 residues. Trimming removed 3 bases at V and 6 bases at J, with 21 bases between. CDR3: CASSGRNTGLRDGYTF. In DNA, the CDR3 is TGTGCCAGCAGCGGACGAAATACAGGGCTGAGGGATGGCTACACCTTC.

The genes are TRBV19 and TRBJ1-1; the match to TRBD1 covers 9 bases. Germline values: CDR1 LNHDA, CDR2 SQIVND (reference sequence). Trimming took 5 bases from V and 4 from J; bases not matched to a gene: 2. This CDR3 contains 13 residues. The CDR3 region is CASSYRGPTEAFF. In nucleotides, the CDR3 is TGTGCCAGTAGTTACAGGGGGCCCACTGAAGCTTTCTTT.

This chain uses TRBV10-2 with TRBJ2-7, with 9 positions matching TRBD2. From germline, CDR1 is WSHSY and CDR2 SAAADI. V shed 5 bases and J 7 bases; nucleotides not matched to a gene: 6. There are 13 residues in the CDR3. The CDR3 DNA reads TGCGCCAGCAGTTTGGCGGGAGGGGGGGAGCAGTACTTC. Residues: CASSLAGGGEQYF.

The genes are TRBV2 and TRBJ1-1, with D maybe TRBD1 (6 bases). Per the germline V gene, CDR1 is SNHLY and CDR2 is FYNNEI. The V gene lost 6 bases and the J gene lost 1 base, with 9 bases spanning the gap. The CDR3 runs to 13 residues. CDR3 sequence: CASSQGGNTEAFF. CDR3 DNA sequence: TGTGCCAGCAGCCAAGGGGGGAACACTGAAGCTTTCTTT.

This chain connects TRBV5-1 to TRBJ1-4; TRBD1 might be the D (6 bases). Trimming cost V 2 bases and J 7 bases, with 18 bases left between them. CDR3 size: 16 residues. The germline CDR1 and CDR2 sequences are SGHRS and YFSETQ. The CDR3 nucleotides are TGCGCCAGCAGCTTAAACAGGGCGGGCGGTAGTGAAAAACTGTTTTTT. Translation: CASSLNRAGGSEKLFF.

The J gene is TRBJ2-2, the V gene TRBV5-4, with D perhaps matching TRBD1 (6 bases). Germline V gene lookup returns CDR1 SGHNT and CDR2 YYREEE (reference sequence). The V end lost 5 bases, the J end lost 4 bases, and 18 bases lay between the germline ends. The CDR3 extends over 16 amino acids. Here the CDR3 reads CASRIQGPPGTGELFF. The CDR3 DNA sequence: TGTGCCAGCAGGATACAGGGCCCCCCGGGCACCGGGGAGCTGTTTTTT.

The genes are TRBV7-2 and TRBJ2-3, with unresolved D. Germline V gene lookup returns CDR1 SGHTA and CDR2 FQGNSA. Trimming stripped 0 bases from V and 0 bases from J, with 4 bases between. The CDR3 covers 14 residues. CDR3 in amino acids: CASSLARSTDTQYF. CDR3 nucleotides: TGTGCCAGCAGCTTAGCACGGAGCACAGATACGCAGTATTTT.

This chain's CDR3 is CASSLTLPGGGDNEQFF. The DNA of the CDR3 is TGTGCCAGCAGCTTAACTCTCCCTGGGGGAGGAGACAATGAGCAGTTCTTC. This chain connects TRBV7-3 to TRBJ2-1; D might be TRBD2 (6 bases). V shed 0 bases and J shed 5 bases, with 17 bases lying between them. Germline V gene data show CDR1 as SGHTA and CDR2 as FQGTGA. This CDR3 comprises 17 residues.

The chain employs TRBV10-3 and TRBJ2-3; possible D gene TRBD1, 6 bases. CDR1 is ENHRY and CDR2 is SYGVKD in the germline V gene. This CDR3 region has 15 residues. Trimming pared 10 bases from V and 1 base from J, leaving 18 bases between. CDR3 protein: CATCNTGSGTDTQYF. The CDR3 DNA follows: TGTGCCACCTGCAATACAGGGTCGGGCACAGATACGCAGTATTTT.

The J gene is TRBJ2-1, the V gene TRBV28; maybe TRBD1 (5 bases). V shed 7 bases and J shed 5 bases, with 18 bases lying between them. The length of the CDR3 is 15 residues. The germline CDR1 and CDR2 sequences are MDHEN and SYDVKM. The CDR3 is CASTQQVRGHNEQFF. The CDR3 DNA reads as TGTGCCAGCACTCAACAGGTCCGTGGGCACAATGAGCAGTTCTTC. Full variable domain (missing parts from reference TRBV28 and TRBJ2-1): DVKVTQSSRYLVKRTGEKVFLECVQDMDHENMFWYRQDPGLGLRLIYFSYDVKMKEKGDIPEGYSVSREKKERFSLILESASTNQTSMYLCASTQQVRGHNEQFFGPGTRLTVL.

V usage is TRBV7-9 and J usage is TRBJ1-5, with 9 bases lining up with TRBD1. The germline CDR1 and CDR2 sequences are SEHNR and FQNEAQ (reference sequence). This CDR3 spans 17 amino acids. V dropped 5 bases and J dropped 0; count of bases not matched to a gene: 8. CDR3 sequence reads: CASSPTGGPNSNQPQHF. CDR3 DNA sequence: TGTGCCAGCAGCCCGACAGGGGGGCCCAATAGCAATCAGCCCCAGCATTTT.

The chain has TRBV30 and TRBJ1-1; no clear D gene. Germline lookup yields CDR1 GTSNPN and CDR2 SVGIG (reference sequence). This CDR3 has 13 amino acids. V was pared by 5 bases and J by 1 base, with 11 bases between. CDR3 bases: TGTGCCTGGGCCAATGTCGGGAACACTGAAGCTTTCTTT. Translating gives CAWANVGNTEAFF.

This clone was recorded only once. The chain carries TRBV4-2 and TRBJ1-4, with D maybe TRBD1 (5 bases). Looked up from germline, CDR1 is LGHNA and CDR2 is YNFKEQ. This CDR3 has 15 amino acids. V was clipped by 1 base and J by 2 bases, with 8 bases between them. CDR3 in DNA: TGTGCCAGCAGCCAAGCACAGGTCACTAATGAAAAACTGTTTTTT. It translates to CASSQAQVTNEKLFF.

The chain joins TRBV5-1 to TRBJ1-2; maybe TRBD1 (5 bases). Germline values: CDR1 SGHRS, CDR2 YFSETQ. The V and J ends lost 4 bases and 6 bases respectively, with 10 bases between them. CDR3 length equals 12 residues. CDR3 in DNA: TGCGCCAGCAGCCCAGGGAAGGATGGCTACACCTTC. It encodes CASSPGKDGYTF.

This rearrangement joins TRBV19 to TRBJ1-5; no reliable D call. Looked up from germline, CDR1 is LNHDA and CDR2 is SQIVND (reference sequence). CDR3 length equals 15 residues. Between the trimmed V and J ends, which lost 4 bases and 1 base, there was a span of 11 bases. As DNA, the CDR3 is TGTGCCAGTAGTAAGGCCCGGCGGAGCAATCAGCCCCAGCATTTT. Amino acid sequence: CASSKARRSNQPQHF.